This T cell receptor (beta chain) was sequenced for a study of cytomegalovirus exposure and HLA in healthy donors. Study-level background: Among the approximately 400 genotyped donors, approximately 81% were placed in the Caucasian-associated ancestry cluster.

The study ran its PCR with 60 Vbeta and 13 Jbeta primers. This table comes from immunoSEQ multiplex PCR, and its TCRdb copy is limited to in-frame clones, with some not included. The table includes 60,000 to 75,000 clones, 70% to 75% detected once. To note about this clone: What it binds is unknown.

Study results and caveats: The study had only CMV serostatus as immune exposure information. Further analysis, carried out later, found HLA-associated TCR beta chains more clonally expanded than equally common other chains. The authors reported that TCR beta sequences could predict HLA-A and HLA-B alleles. These predictions were accurate for most subjects in the first cohort.

CDR1 and CDR2 (germline): SNHLY, FYNNEI. J gave up 5 bases and V 6 bases, and 9 bases lay outside the gene matches. The CDR3 is 14 residues long. V usage is TRBV2 and J usage is TRBJ1-2, with 7 bases that match TRBD1. The sequenced material came from PBMCs. The TCR comes from a woman aged 25 to 39 in good health and CMV-seropositive. CDR3 residues: CASRGGLGAYGYTF. The CDR3 nucleotides read TGTGCCAGCAGAGGGGGCCTCGGGGCGTATGGCTACACCTTC.